Each of the 28 T cell receptor beta chains below was sequenced from the same sample in a study of cytomegalovirus exposure and HLA in healthy donors. Primers for the PCR totalled 60 Vbeta and 13 Jbeta. Method: immunoSEQ multiplex PCR; TCRdb's copy keeps in-frame clones and lacks some. The table shows roughly 110,000 clones, with 70% to 80% occurring only once. The sequencing input was PBMCs. The origin of the receptors is a human donor in good health.

V is TRBV10-1 and J is TRBJ2-7, with 11 bases lining up with TRBD1. V shed 2 bases, J shed 4 bases, and the junction held 7 bases outside the gene matches. The germline CDR1 and CDR2 sequences are WNHNN and SYGVQD (reference sequence). The CDR3 sequence is 16 residues long. CDR3 protein: CASSEEPGQGEYEQYF. The CDR3 DNA sequence: TGCGCCAGCAGTGAGGAGCCGGGACAGGGGGAGTACGAGCAGTACTTC.

Regarding this clone: Compared with germline, one end of the junction differs, possibly owing to a read error. The chain links TRBV6-5 to TRBJ1-1; D possibly corresponds to TRBD1 (5 bases). Germline CDR1 is MNHEY and CDR2 is SVGAGI. The length of the CDR3 is 14 residues. Here the CDR3 DNA reads TGTGCCAGCAGTTATACGATCCGCCAGGGTGAAACTTTCTTT. Encoded protein: CASSYTIRQGETFF.

This chain links TRBV2 with TRBJ1-2, with 11 positions matching TRBD1. Losses at the gene ends were 8 bases for V and 8 bases for J; bases not matched to a gene: 4. Per the germline V gene, CDR1 is SNHLY and CDR2 is FYNNEI. The CDR3 is 12 residues long. The CDR3 reads CASSGQGDGYTF. Here the CDR3 DNA reads TGTGCCAGCTCGGGACAGGGGGACGGCTACACCTTC.

The genes are TRBV2 and TRBJ1-4; 8 bases fit TRBD1. The CDR3 sequence is 14 residues long. V lost 4 bases to trimming and J lost 5 bases; unmatched junction nucleotides: 3. From germline, CDR1 is SNHLY and CDR2 FYNNEI. CDR3 sequence: CASSVDRANEKLFF. The CDR3 bases are TGTGCCAGCAGTGTGGACAGGGCGAATGAAAAACTGTTTTTT.

The rearrangement uses TRBV28 and TRBJ1-4; D is ambiguous. CDR1 and CDR2 from the germline V gene are MDHEN and SYDVKM. V lost 3 bases to trimming and J lost 11 bases, with 10 bases between them. CDR3 length equals 12 residues. The CDR3 here is CASSFGGVKLFF. CDR3 DNA sequence: TGTGCCAGCAGTTTTGGCGGAGTGAAACTGTTTTTT.

The V and J genes are TRBV5-6 and TRBJ2-5; perhaps TRBD2 as D (5 bases). This CDR3 comprises 14 residues. Per germline, CDR1 SGHDT and CDR2 YYEEEE. The germline V and J ends were trimmed by 5 bases and 1 base, with 12 bases remaining between them. This CDR3 is CASRPSGAQETQYF. The CDR3 nucleotides are TGTGCCAGCAGACCGAGCGGCGCCCAAGAGACCCAGTACTTC.

There are a few counts of this clone. The rearrangement links TRBV7-8 to TRBJ1-1; D ambiguous. The V end was cut by 5 bases, the J end by 8 bases, with 9 bases between. Germline CDR1 reads SGHVS; CDR2 reads FQNEAQ. The CDR3 length is 11 residues. The chain's CDR3 is CASSPVREAFF. As DNA, the CDR3 is TGTGCCAGCAGCCCGGTCAGGGAAGCTTTCTTT. Filled out from reference TRBV7-8 and TRBJ1-1, the complete variable domain reads GAGVSQSPRYKVAKRGQDVALRCDPISGHVSLFWYQQALGQGPEFLTYFQNEAQLDKSGLPSDRFFAERPEGSVSTLKIQRTQQEDSAVYLCASSPVREAFFGQGTRLTVV.

V is TRBV5-1 and J is TRBJ2-7; a weak D match, TRBD1 (5 bases). Germline assignment: CDR1 SGHRS and CDR2 YFSETQ. Between the trimmed V and J ends, which lost 1 base and 3 bases, there was a span of 8 bases. This CDR3 spans 13 amino acids. The CDR3 DNA follows: TGCGCCAGCAGCTTGACAGGAGACTACGAGCAGTACTTC. This encodes CASSLTGDYEQYF.

The J gene is TRBJ1-2, the V gene TRBV6-6; 7 nucleotides line up with TRBD1. The CDR3 is made up of 13 amino acids. CDR1 is MNHNY and CDR2 is SVGAGI in the germline V gene (reference sequence). With 6 bases clipped from V and 1 base from J, the junction kept 2 bases outside the gene matches. The CDR3 bases are TGTGCCAGCAGGTACAGGGGTAACTATGGCTACACCTTC. As protein: CASRYRGNYGYTF.

The chain has TRBV30 and TRBJ2-7; no reliable D call. Germline V gene data show CDR1 as GTSNPN and CDR2 as SVGIG (reference sequence). This CDR3 has 13 amino acids. V gave up 2 bases and J gave up 3 bases, with 11 bases separating them. The CDR3 DNA is TGTGCCTGGAGTTTGAGTCTTGGCTACGAGCAGTACTTC. Amino acid sequence: CAWSLSLGYEQYF.

The chain couples TRBV19 to TRBJ2-3, with 14 bases fitting TRBD2. The V gene end was trimmed by 1 base and the J gene end by 0 bases; junction bases not matched to a gene: 3. CDR1 LNHDA and CDR2 SQIVND come from the germline V gene (reference sequence). The CDR3 is 18 amino acids. In nucleotides, the CDR3 is TGTGCCAGTAGTATAGGACTAGCGGGGGGGCCTAGCACAGATACGCAGTATTTT. Amino acid sequence: CASSIGLAGGPSTDTQYF.

The chain is built from TRBV19 and TRBJ1-5; D is uncertain. The V end lost 3 bases, the J end lost 10 bases, and 10 bases lay between the germline ends. CDR1 is LNHDA, CDR2 SQIVND, per germline (reference sequence). The CDR3 totals 12 residues. CDR3 residues: CASSIAVGPQHF. The CDR3 DNA reads as TGTGCCAGTAGTATCGCGGTGGGTCCCCAGCATTTT. The complete variable domain, with remaining parts taken from reference TRBV19 and TRBJ1-5, reads DGGITQSPKYLFRKEGQNVTLSCEQNLNHDAMYWYRQDPGQGLRLIYYSQIVNDFQKGDIAEGYSVSREKKESFPLTVTSAQKNPTAFYLCASSIAVGPQHFGDGTRLSIL.

The chain is built from TRBV7-8 and TRBJ1-5; no firm D call. This CDR3 comprises 14 residues. V lost 3 bases to trimming and J lost 3 bases, with 9 bases between them. CDR1 is SGHVS, CDR2 FQNEAQ, per germline. CDR3 nucleotide sequence: TGTGCCAGCAGCTTCGGCGGGTACAATCAGCCCCAGCATTTT. Its protein product is CASSFGGYNQPQHF. The whole variable domain, filled in from reference TRBV7-8 and TRBJ1-5, reads GAGVSQSPRYKVAKRGQDVALRCDPISGHVSLFWYQQALGQGPEFLTYFQNEAQLDKSGLPSDRFFAERPEGSVSTLKIQRTQQEDSAVYLCASSFGGYNQPQHFGDGTRLSIL.

V usage is TRBV29-1 and J usage is TRBJ1-5; maybe TRBD1 (5 bases). This CDR3 contains 12 residues. Germline-derived CDR1 and CDR2 are SQVTM and ANQGSEA. Deletions cut 6 bases from V and 3 bases from J, with 9 bases between. CDR3 region: CSVRQTNQPQHF. The CDR3 DNA reads as TGCAGCGTGCGACAGACCAATCAGCCCCAGCATTTT.

As DNA, the CDR3 is TGTGCCAGCAGCTTAGTGGTGTCACAGAACACTGAAGCTTTCTTT. Its translation: CASSLVVSQNTEAFF. The chain is built from TRBV7-9 and TRBJ1-1; the D is unclear. There are 15 residues in the CDR3. Germline V gene data show CDR1 as SEHNR and CDR2 as FQNEAQ (reference sequence). With 1 base removed from V and 1 base from J, the gap between germline ends came to 10 bases.

The chain employs TRBV4-2 and TRBJ2-7, with 11 bases matching TRBD2. Germline V gene data show CDR1 as LGHNA and CDR2 as YNFKEQ. The CDR3 has 15 amino acids. Trimming cost V 0 bases and J 4 bases; bases outside gene matches: 2. The CDR3 region is CASSQDLAGGYEQYF. In DNA form, the CDR3 reads TGTGCCAGCAGCCAAGATCTAGCGGGGGGTTACGAGCAGTACTTC.

The gene calls are TRBV7-9 and TRBJ2-2, with 11 bases that match TRBD2. The V gene's germline CDR1 is SEHNR and CDR2 FQNEAQ (reference sequence). This CDR3 has 15 residues. V lost 3 bases to trimming and J lost 4 bases; unmatched junction nucleotides: 1. CDR3 nucleotides: TGTGCCAGCAGCTTCGGACTAGCGGGCACCGGGGAGCTGTTTTTT. This encodes CASSFGLAGTGELFF.

V is TRBV30 and J is TRBJ1-1; D gene ambiguous. Germline assignment: CDR1 GTSNPN and CDR2 SVGIG (reference sequence). The CDR3 sequence is 15 residues long. V gave up 0 bases and J gave up 1 base, with 12 bases separating them. The CDR3: CAWSVIGEWNTEAFF. The CDR3 region has the DNA TGTGCCTGGAGTGTTATCGGGGAATGGAACACTGAAGCTTTCTTT.

The V and J genes are TRBV4-3 and TRBJ1-1; 9 nucleotides align to TRBD1. Germline CDR1 is LGHNA and CDR2 is YSLEER. With V trimmed by 2 bases and J by 11 bases, 12 bases remained unmatched. The CDR3 sequence is 15 residues long. In DNA, the CDR3 is TGCGCCAGCAGCCAATCCACCGGGACAGGGAGTCACGCTTTCTTT. Its protein is CASSQSTGTGSHAFF.

The V gene is TRBV6-1, the J gene TRBJ1-2; D is undetermined. This CDR3 is built from 13 residues. With 4 bases removed from V and 0 bases from J, the gap between germline ends came to 6 bases. The germline V gene has CDR1 MNHNS and CDR2 SASEGT. CDR3 loop: CASSATANYGYTF. For the CDR3, the DNA is TGTGCCAGCAGTGCTACAGCTAACTATGGCTACACCTTC.

CDR3 nucleotides: TGTGCCAGCAGTGTCCTGGGGCAGGGGGTTGGCGAGCAGTACTTC. This gives the protein CASSVLGQGVGEQYF. The chain uses TRBV2 and TRBJ2-7, with 7 bases identical to TRBD1. Germline assignment: CDR1 SNHLY and CDR2 FYNNEI. This CDR3 contains 15 residues. Germline trimming cut 4 bases from V and 6 bases from J; bases unmatched to any gene: 12.

The CDR3 sequence is CASSARQGTSGNTIYF. The CDR3 DNA reads as TGTGCCAGTAGTGCGAGACAGGGGACCTCTGGAAACACCATATATTTT. The chain recombines TRBV19 with TRBJ1-3; 8 bases are a match to TRBD1. This CDR3 has 16 amino acids. Trimming at V came to 5 bases and at J to 0 bases, leaving 6 bases not matched to a gene. Per germline, CDR1 LNHDA and CDR2 SQIVND (reference sequence). Complete variable domain (other parts from reference TRBV19 and TRBJ1-3): DGGITQSPKYLFRKEGQNVTLSCEQNLNHDAMYWYRQDPGQGLRLIYYSQIVNDFQKGDIAEGYSVSREKKESFPLTVTSAQKNPTAFYLCASSARQGTSGNTIYFGEGSWLTVV.

The gene calls are TRBV11-1 and TRBJ2-3, with a tentative D call TRBD1 (5 bases). The germline V and J ends were trimmed by 1 base and 3 bases, with 11 bases remaining between them. Germline V gene lookup returns CDR1 SGHAT and CDR2 FQDESV (reference sequence). This CDR3 is 15 amino acids long. The CDR3 protein is CASSLDQGRTDTQYF. The CDR3 region has the DNA TGTGCCAGCAGCTTAGACCAGGGCCGAACAGATACGCAGTATTTT.

The chain couples TRBV5-4 to TRBJ1-1; a possible D gene is TRBD1 (5 bases). V was pared by 4 bases and J by 1 base, with 14 bases between. Germline V gene data show CDR1 as SGHNT and CDR2 as YYREEE (reference sequence). The CDR3 has 15 amino acids. The CDR3 sequence is CASSPFGGENTEAFF. For the CDR3, the DNA is TGTGCCAGCAGCCCATTTGGGGGGGAGAACACTGAAGCTTTCTTT.

The chain recombines TRBV7-2 with TRBJ1-5; D is possibly TRBD1 (6 bases). V was cut by 4 bases and J by 9 bases, with 22 bases left in between. This CDR3 region has 16 residues. The germline V gene has CDR1 SGHTA and CDR2 FQGNSA. CDR3 nucleotide sequence: TGTGCCAGCAGCTCGGGGGGCGGGTCAAAAGGAAGGCCCCAGCATTTT. Amino acids: CASSSGGGSKGRPQHF.

This rearrangement joins TRBV6-6 to TRBJ2-4; D not resolved. Deletions cut 7 bases from V and 0 bases from J, with 10 bases between. The CDR3 covers 14 residues. Germline V lookup: CDR1 MNHNY, CDR2 SVGAGI (reference sequence). Here the CDR3 DNA reads TGTGCCAGCACGCGCGGCCTAGCCAAAAACATTCAGTACTTC. As protein: CASTRGLAKNIQYF.

V usage is TRBV7-2 and J usage is TRBJ1-1, with D maybe TRBD1 (5 bases). Germline CDR1 SGHTA, CDR2 FQGNSA. V lost 1 base and J lost 5, with 17 bases in between. The CDR3 is made up of 16 amino acids. CDR3 sequence (DNA): TGTGCCAGCAGCTTAGGCCCCAGCAGGGTTAAAACTGAAGCTTTCTTT. It yields the protein CASSLGPSRVKTEAFF.

V gene TRBV19 combines with J gene TRBJ2-1; D call uncertain. Germline CDR1 and CDR2: LNHDA and SQIVND (reference sequence). V was pared by 4 bases and J by 5 bases, with 3 bases between. The CDR3 consists of 11 residues. CDR3 sequence (DNA): TGTGCCAGTAGTAGGCACAATGAGCAGTTCTTC. This gives the protein CASSRHNEQFF. The entire variable domain, with the rest obtained from reference TRBV19 and TRBJ2-1, is as follows: DGGITQSPKYLFRKEGQNVTLSCEQNLNHDAMYWYRQDPGQGLRLIYYSQIVNDFQKGDIAEGYSVSREKKESFPLTVTSAQKNPTAFYLCASSRHNEQFFGPGTRLTVL.